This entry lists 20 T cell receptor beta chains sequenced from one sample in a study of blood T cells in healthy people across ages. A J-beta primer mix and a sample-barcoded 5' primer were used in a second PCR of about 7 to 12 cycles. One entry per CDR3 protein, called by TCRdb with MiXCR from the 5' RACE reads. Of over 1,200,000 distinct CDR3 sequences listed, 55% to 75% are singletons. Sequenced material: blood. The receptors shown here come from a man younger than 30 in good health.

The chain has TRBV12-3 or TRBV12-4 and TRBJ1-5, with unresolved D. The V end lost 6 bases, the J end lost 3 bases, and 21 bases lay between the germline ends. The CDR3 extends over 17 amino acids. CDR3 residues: CASSPGDADIHNQPQHF. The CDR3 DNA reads TGTGCCAGCAGCCCAGGAGACGCCGACATACACAATCAGCCCCAGCATTTT.

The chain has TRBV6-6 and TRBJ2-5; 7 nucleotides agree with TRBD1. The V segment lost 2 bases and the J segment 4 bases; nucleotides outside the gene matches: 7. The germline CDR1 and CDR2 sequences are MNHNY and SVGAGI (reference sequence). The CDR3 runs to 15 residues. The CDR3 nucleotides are TGTGCCAGCAGTTACCCTCAACAGGGGAGAGAGACCCAGTACTTC. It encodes CASSYPQQGRETQYF.

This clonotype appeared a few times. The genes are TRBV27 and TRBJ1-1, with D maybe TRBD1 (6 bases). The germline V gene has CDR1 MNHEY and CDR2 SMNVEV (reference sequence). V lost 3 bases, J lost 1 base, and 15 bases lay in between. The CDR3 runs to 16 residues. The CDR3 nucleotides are TGTGCCAGCAGTTTGGGGGGGCAGGGGACGAACACTGAAGCTTTCTTT. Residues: CASSLGGQGTNTEAFF.

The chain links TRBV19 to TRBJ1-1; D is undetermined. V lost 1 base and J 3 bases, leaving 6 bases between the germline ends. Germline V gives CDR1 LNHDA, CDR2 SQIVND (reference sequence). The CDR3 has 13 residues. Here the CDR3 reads CASSIGVHTEAFF. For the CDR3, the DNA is TGTGCCAGTAGTATAGGGGTTCACACTGAAGCTTTCTTT.

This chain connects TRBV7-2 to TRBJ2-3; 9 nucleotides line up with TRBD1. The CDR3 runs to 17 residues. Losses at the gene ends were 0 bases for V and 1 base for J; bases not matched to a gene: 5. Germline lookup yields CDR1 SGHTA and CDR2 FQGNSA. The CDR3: CASSLAGTGWGTDTQYF. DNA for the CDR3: TGTGCCAGCAGCTTAGCGGGGACAGGGTGGGGCACAGATACGCAGTATTTT.

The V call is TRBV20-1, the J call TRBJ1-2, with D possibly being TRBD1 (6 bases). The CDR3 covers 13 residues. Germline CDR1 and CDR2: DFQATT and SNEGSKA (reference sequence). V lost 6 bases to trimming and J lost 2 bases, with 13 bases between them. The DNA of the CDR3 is TGCAGTGCCGTGATGGGGGCAAACTATGGCTACACCTTC. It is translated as CSAVMGANYGYTF.

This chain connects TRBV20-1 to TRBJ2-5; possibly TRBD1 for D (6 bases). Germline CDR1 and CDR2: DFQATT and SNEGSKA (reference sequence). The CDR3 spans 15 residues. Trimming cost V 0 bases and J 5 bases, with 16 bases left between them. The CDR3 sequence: CSARDARGTWETQYF. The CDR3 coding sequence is TGCAGTGCTAGAGATGCTAGGGGGACGTGGGAGACCCAGTACTTC.

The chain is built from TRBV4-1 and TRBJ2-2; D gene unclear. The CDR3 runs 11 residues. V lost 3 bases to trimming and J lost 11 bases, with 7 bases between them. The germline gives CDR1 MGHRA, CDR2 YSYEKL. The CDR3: CASSHGFELFF. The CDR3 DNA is TGCGCCAGCAGCCATGGGTTCGAGCTGTTTTTT.

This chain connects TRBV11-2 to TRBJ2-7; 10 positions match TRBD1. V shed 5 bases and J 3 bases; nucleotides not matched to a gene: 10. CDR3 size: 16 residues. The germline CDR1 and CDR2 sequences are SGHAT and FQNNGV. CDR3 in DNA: TGTGCCAGCAGCCCCCTCGGGGGACAGGGGATCTACGAGCAGTACTTC. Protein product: CASSPLGGQGIYEQYF.

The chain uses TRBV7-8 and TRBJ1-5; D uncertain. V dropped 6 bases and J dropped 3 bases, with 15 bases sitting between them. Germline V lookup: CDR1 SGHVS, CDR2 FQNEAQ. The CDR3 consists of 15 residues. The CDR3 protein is CASSQRAGNNQPQHF. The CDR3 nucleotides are TGTGCCAGCAGTCAAAGGGCGGGAAACAATCAGCCCCAGCATTTT.

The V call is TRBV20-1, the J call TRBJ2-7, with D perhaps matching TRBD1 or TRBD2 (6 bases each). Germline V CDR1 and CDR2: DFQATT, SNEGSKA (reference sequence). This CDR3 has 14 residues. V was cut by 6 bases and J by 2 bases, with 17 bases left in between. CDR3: CSAQSQGGTYEQYF. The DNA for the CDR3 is TGCAGTGCCCAGTCACAGGGCGGGACCTACGAGCAGTACTTC.

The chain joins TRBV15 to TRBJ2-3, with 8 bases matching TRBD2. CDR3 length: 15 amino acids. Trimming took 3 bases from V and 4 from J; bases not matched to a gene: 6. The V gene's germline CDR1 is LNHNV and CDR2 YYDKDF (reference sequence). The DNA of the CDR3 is TGTGCCACCAGCAGCTCGGACGGGGGGGCAGATACGCAGTATTTT. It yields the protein CATSSSDGGADTQYF.

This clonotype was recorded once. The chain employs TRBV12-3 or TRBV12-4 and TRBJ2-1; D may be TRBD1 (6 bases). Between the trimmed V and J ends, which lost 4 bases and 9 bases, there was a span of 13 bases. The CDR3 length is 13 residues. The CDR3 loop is CASSWQQGGEQFF. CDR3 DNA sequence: TGTGCCAGCAGTTGGCAACAGGGCGGTGAGCAGTTCTTC.

The CDR3 nucleotides read TGCGCCAGTGACGGGGATTGGGCCACAGATACGCAGTATTTT. Residues: CASDGDWATDTQYF. The chain has TRBV5-1 and TRBJ2-3; D perhaps matches TRBD2 (5 bases). V was pared by 8 bases and J by 2 bases, with 15 bases between. The CDR3 has 14 residues. The germline CDR1 and CDR2 sequences are SGHRS and YFSETQ.

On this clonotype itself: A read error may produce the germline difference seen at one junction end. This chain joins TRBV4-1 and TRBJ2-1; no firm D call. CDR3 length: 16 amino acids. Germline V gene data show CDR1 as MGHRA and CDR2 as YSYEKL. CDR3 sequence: CAGSQVPGEGNNEQFF. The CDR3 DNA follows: TGCGCCGGCAGCCAAGTCCCTGGGGAAGGGAACAATGAGCAGTTCTTC.

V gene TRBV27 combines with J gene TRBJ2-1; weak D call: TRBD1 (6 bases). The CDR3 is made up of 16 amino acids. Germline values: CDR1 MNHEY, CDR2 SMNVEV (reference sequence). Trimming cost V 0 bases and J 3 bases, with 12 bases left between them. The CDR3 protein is CASSLSQQGLYNEQFF. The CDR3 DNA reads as TGTGCCAGCAGTTTATCGCAACAGGGCCTCTACAATGAGCAGTTCTTC.

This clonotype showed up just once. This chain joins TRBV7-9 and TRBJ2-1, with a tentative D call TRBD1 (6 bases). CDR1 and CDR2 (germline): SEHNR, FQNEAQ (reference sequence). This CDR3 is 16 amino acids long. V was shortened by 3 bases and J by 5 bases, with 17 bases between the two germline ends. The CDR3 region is CASSFSTGLNNNEQFF. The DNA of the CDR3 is TGTGCCAGCAGCTTCTCTACAGGGTTAAACAACAATGAGCAGTTCTTC.

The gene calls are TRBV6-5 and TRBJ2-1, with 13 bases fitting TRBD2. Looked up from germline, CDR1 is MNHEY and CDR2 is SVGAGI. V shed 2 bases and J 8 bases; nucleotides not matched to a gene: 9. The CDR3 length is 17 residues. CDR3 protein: CASSYNKLAGGEDEQFF. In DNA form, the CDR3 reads TGTGCCAGCAGTTACAATAAACTAGCGGGAGGGGAGGATGAGCAGTTCTTC.

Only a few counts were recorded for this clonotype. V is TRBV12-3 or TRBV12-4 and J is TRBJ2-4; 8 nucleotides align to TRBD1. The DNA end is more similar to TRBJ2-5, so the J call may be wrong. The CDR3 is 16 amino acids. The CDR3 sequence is CASSPTLDRGQETQYF. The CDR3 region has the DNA TGTGCCAGCAGTCCTACACTTGACAGGGGCCAAGAGACCCAGTACTTC.

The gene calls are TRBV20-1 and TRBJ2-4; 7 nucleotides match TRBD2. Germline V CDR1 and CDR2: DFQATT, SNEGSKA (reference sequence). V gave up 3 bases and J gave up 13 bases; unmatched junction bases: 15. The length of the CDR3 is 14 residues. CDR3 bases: TGCAGTGCTAGCCGCGGGGGTGACTACAATGAGCAGTACTTC. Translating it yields CSASRGGDYNEQYF.